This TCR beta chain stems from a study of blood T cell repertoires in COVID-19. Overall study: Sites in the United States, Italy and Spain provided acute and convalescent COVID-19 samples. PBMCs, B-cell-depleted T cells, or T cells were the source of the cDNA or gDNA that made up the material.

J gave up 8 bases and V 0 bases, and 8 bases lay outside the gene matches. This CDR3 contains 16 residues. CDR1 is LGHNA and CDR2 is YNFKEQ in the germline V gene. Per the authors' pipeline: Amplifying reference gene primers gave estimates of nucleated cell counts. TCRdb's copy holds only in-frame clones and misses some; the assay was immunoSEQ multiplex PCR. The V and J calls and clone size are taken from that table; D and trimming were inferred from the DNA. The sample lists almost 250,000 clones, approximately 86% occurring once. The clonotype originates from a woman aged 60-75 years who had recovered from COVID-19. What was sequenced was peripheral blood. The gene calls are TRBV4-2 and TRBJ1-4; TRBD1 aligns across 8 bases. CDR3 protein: CASSQDPGTGSEKLFF. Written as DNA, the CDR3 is TGTGCCAGCAGCCAAGATCCGGGGACAGGTTCGGAAAAACTGTTTTTT.